The rows below give T cell receptor beta chains drawn from one sample of a study of T cell responses to AZD1222 COVID-19 vaccine. Sequenced by immunoSEQ multiplex PCR; TCRdb stores in-frame clones only, minus some. This table has 120,000 or so clones, around nine tenths appearing once. Sequencing was performed on peripheral blood, taken on day 0 of AZD1222 vaccination. These receptors were collected from an adult in good health. CDR3s include the opening cysteine and the closing phenylalanine or tryptophan. A D gene is named only where the DNA matches it firmly. Rows give clone size only sometimes, using once, few, many, or a class for an expanded clone.

>.|.|TRBV5-6|TRBJ2-2
CASSFTWADNTGELFF
TGTGCCAGCAGCTTTACCTGGGCAGACAACACCGGGGAGCTGTTTTTT
>TRBD1|.|TRBV30|TRBJ1-3
CAWRTGNSGNTIYF
TGTGCCTGGAGGACAGGGAACTCTGGAAACACCATATATTTT
>TRBD2|once|TRBV5-1|TRBJ2-2
CASSPVAGGPTGELFF
TGCGCCAGCAGCCCTGTAGCGGGGGGGCCCACCGGGGAGCTGTTTTTT
>.|.|TRBV5-8|TRBJ1-5
CASSAWMGKEGSNQPQHF
TGTGCCAGCTCAGCTTGGATGGGGAAGGAGGGAAGCAATCAGCCCCAGCATTTT
>TRBD1|once|TRBV7-9|TRBJ2-1
CASSLPRQGKQFF
TGTGCCAGCAGCTTACCCAGACAGGGGAAGCAGTTCTTC
>.|.|TRBV4-1|TRBJ1-1
CASSPALNTEAFF
TGCGCCAGCAGCCCGGCCCTGAACACTGAAGCTTTCTTT
>.|.|TRBV6-5|TRBJ1-2
CASSPGDNGFSGYTF
TGTGCCAGCAGCCCCGGGGACAACGGGTTTTCAGGCTACACCTTC
>.|.|TRBV9|TRBJ2-1
CASSADNEQFF
TGTGCCAGCAGCGCGGATAATGAGCAGTTCTTC
>.|.|TRBV5-1|TRBJ2-7
CASSPLGVEFPYF
TGCGCCAGCAGCCCCCTCGGTGTTGAGTTTCCGTACTTC
>.|.|TRBV18|TRBJ1-2
CASSPDNYGYTF
TGTGCCAGCTCACCAGATAACTATGGCTACACCTTC
>TRBD2|.|TRBV20-1|TRBJ2-1
CSASPPPQVRASGGNEQFF
TGCAGTGCCAGTCCCCCGCCCCAGGTGCGGGCTAGCGGGGGTAATGAGCAGTTCTTC
>TRBD1|once|TRBV19|TRBJ1-1
CASSITGQGITEAFF
TGTGCCAGTAGTATAACCGGACAGGGGATCACTGAAGCTTTCTTT
>.|.|TRBV7-2|TRBJ2-1
CASSFYNEQFF
TGTGCCAGCAGCTTTTACAATGAGCAGTTCTTC
>.|.|TRBV19|TRBJ2-2
CASSTPASGELFF
TGTGCCAGTAGTACTCCGGCCAGCGGGGAGCTGTTTTTT
>TRBD1|.|TRBV27|TRBJ1-5
CASRPGQGNQPQHF
TGTGCCAGCAGACCGGGACAGGGCAATCAGCCCCAGCATTTT
>TRBD1|.|TRBV5-1|TRBJ2-1
CASSSQDRYNEQFF
TGCGCCAGCAGCTCACAGGACAGGTACAATGAGCAGTTCTTC
>TRBD1|.|TRBV6-5|TRBJ2-7
CANRGWTGPYEQYF
TGTGCCAACCGGGGCTGGACAGGACCCTACGAGCAGTACTTC
>.|.|TRBV5-1|TRBJ1-4
CASSLAPTVIEKLFF
TGCGCCAGCAGCTTGGCCCCCACGGTCATTGAAAAACTGTTTTTT
>.|.|TRBV11-2|TRBJ1-2
CATKRDYGYTF
TGTGCCACCAAGAGGGACTATGGCTACACCTTC
>.|once|TRBV19|TRBJ1-2
CASSRSQANYGYTF
TGTGCCAGTAGCCGGTCACAAGCTAACTATGGCTACACCTTC
>.|.|TRBV18|TRBJ1-4
CASPSRGGLSEKLFF
TGTGCCAGCCCAAGTCGCGGGGGCTTGAGTGAAAAACTGTTTTTT
>TRBD1|.|TRBV5-4|TRBJ1-4
CASSLPGQGHEKLFF
TGTGCCAGCAGCTTACCGGGACAGGGTCATGAAAAACTGTTTTTT
>.|.|TRBV10-3|TRBJ1-4
CAISDAGEKLFF
TGTGCCATCAGTGACGCGGGTGAAAAACTGTTTTTT
>TRBD1|.|TRBV11-2|TRBJ1-1
CASSLTGGNTEAFF
TGTGCCAGCAGCTTAACAGGGGGTAACACTGAAGCTTTCTTT
>.|few|TRBV12-3/TRBV12-4|TRBJ2-7
CASSLLDAPGVF
TGTGCCAGCAGTCTTTTGGACGCCCCAGGGGTATTC
>TRBD2|.|TRBV27|TRBJ2-3
CASSLTGLAGADTQYF
TGTGCCAGCAGTTTAACGGGACTAGCGGGGGCAGATACGCAGTATTTT
>.|.|TRBV5-6|TRBJ1-4
CASSSPRMNNEKLFF
TGTGCCAGCAGCTCACCCCGGATGAATAATGAAAAACTGTTTTTT
>TRBD1|.|TRBV9|TRBJ2-7
CASSGTGGYEQYF
TGTGCCAGCAGCGGGACAGGGGGCTACGAGCAGTACTTC
>.|.|TRBV19|TRBJ1-5
CASSDAGDSNQPQHF
TGTGCCAGTAGTGACGCAGGGGACAGCAATCAGCCCCAGCATTTT
>.|.|TRBV6-6|TRBJ1-4
CASTLRTPNEKLFF
TGTGCCAGCACCCTCCGGACGCCCAATGAAAAACTGTTTTTT
>TRBD2|.|TRBV7-9|TRBJ2-3
CASSLGGGRDTQYF
TGTGCCAGCAGCTTAGGCGGCGGGAGGGATACGCAGTATTTT
>TRBD1|many|TRBV3-1/TRBV3-2|TRBJ2-7
CASSGTVTAYEQYF
TGTGCCAGCAGCGGGACAGTGACCGCCTACGAGCAGTACTTC
>TRBD1|once|TRBV6-2/TRBV6-3|TRBJ1-5
CASSSTLRTGRGRSNQPQHF
TGTGCCAGCAGTTCCACTCTGCGGACAGGGAGGGGTAGGAGCAATCAGCCCCAGCATTTT
>.|.|TRBV7-9|TRBJ2-7
CASSLGATYEQYF
TGTGCCAGCAGCTTAGGGGCTACCTACGAGCAGTACTTC
>.|.|TRBV9|TRBJ1-6
CASSVGRDTSNSPLHF
TGTGCCAGCAGCGTAGGGCGGGACACCAGTAATTCACCCCTCCACTTT
>TRBD1|.|TRBV4-1|TRBJ2-7
CASSPEPDRGLYEQYF
TGCGCCAGCAGCCCCGAGCCGGACAGGGGCCTCTACGAGCAGTACTTC
>.|once|TRBV3-1/TRBV3-2|TRBJ2-5
CASSAQQGSETQYF
TGTGCCAGCAGCGCCCAACAGGGTTCAGAGACCCAGTACTTC
>.|.|TRBV12-5|TRBJ1-5
CASGLVGSSNQPQHF
TGTGCTAGTGGTTTGGTGGGTTCTAGCAATCAGCCCCAGCATTTT
>.|few|TRBV4-1|TRBJ1-3
CASSQFQVMLEAGNTIYF
TGCGCCAGCAGCCAATTCCAGGTGATGTTAGAGGCTGGAAACACCATATATTTT
>TRBD1|.|TRBV6-5|TRBJ1-5
CASSRTGEGQPQHF
TGTGCCAGCAGTAGGACAGGGGAAGGTCAGCCCCAGCATTTT
>.|.|TRBV29-1|TRBJ2-7
CSVGDGDYEQYF
TGCAGCGTAGGGGACGGAGACTACGAGCAGTACTTC
>.|few|TRBV5-1|TRBJ1-1
CASREGISGTEAFF
TGCGCCAGCAGAGAGGGAATTAGCGGCACTGAAGCTTTCTTT
>.|.|TRBV5-8|TRBJ1-2
CASNQGFYGYTF
TGTGCCAGCAACCAGGGGTTCTATGGCTACACCTTC
>TRBD1|.|TRBV7-2|TRBJ1-5
CASSFKGAFGNQPQHF
TGTGCCAGCAGCTTTAAGGGGGCTTTCGGAAATCAGCCCCAGCATTTT
>.|.|TRBV30|TRBJ1-2
CAWSVQQASGYTF
TGTGCCTGGAGTGTACAGCAGGCAAGTGGCTACACCTTC
>TRBD1|.|TRBV15|TRBJ2-7
CATSSDRVYEQYF
TGTGCCACCAGCAGTGACAGGGTTTACGAGCAGTACTTC
>.|.|TRBV7-8|TRBJ2-1
CATTDYISHNEQFF
TGTGCCACGACAGACTACATATCCCACAATGAGCAGTTCTTC
>.|few|TRBV5-8|TRBJ2-7
CASSLAQSYEQYF
TGTGCCAGCAGCTTAGCGCAATCCTACGAGCAGTACTTC
>TRBD2|.|TRBV6-4|TRBJ2-1
CASSDTSGGDEQFF
TGTGCCAGCAGTGACACGTCCGGGGGGGATGAGCAGTTCTTC
>TRBD2|few|TRBV2|TRBJ2-1
CASSGELLAGGRNEQFF
TGTGCCAGCAGTGGCGAACTCCTAGCGGGGGGGCGAAATGAGCAGTTCTTC
>TRBD2|.|TRBV7-2|TRBJ2-3
CASSLGRTSVGTDTQYF
TGTGCCAGCAGCTTAGGCAGGACTAGCGTCGGCACAGATACGCAGTATTTT
>TRBD1|.|TRBV19|TRBJ1-6
CASNTGTGVRNSPLHF
TGTGCCAGTAACACCGGGACAGGGGTCCGTAATTCACCCCTCCACTTT
>.|.|TRBV6-5|TRBJ2-7
CASSYSLGGSSYEQYF
TGTGCCAGCAGTTACTCCCTAGGGGGGTCCTCCTACGAGCAGTACTTC
>.|.|TRBV18|TRBJ2-1
CASSPGYEQFF
TGTGCCAGCTCACCGGGGTATGAGCAGTTCTTC
>TRBD1|.|TRBV6-1|TRBJ1-5
CASSEAWTGREPQHF
TGTGCCAGCAGTGAAGCTTGGACAGGGAGAGAGCCCCAGCATTTT
>.|.|TRBV9|TRBJ1-1
CASSDVGGMTEAFF
TGTGCCAGCAGCGATGTGGGGGGGATGACTGAAGCTTTCTTT
>.|.|TRBV9|TRBJ2-3
CASSVVDRGTTDTQYF
TGTGCCAGCAGCGTAGTAGATCGGGGGACCACAGATACGCAGTATTTT
>.|.|TRBV7-9|TRBJ1-3
CASSLEGAGTSGNTIYF
TGTGCCAGCAGCTTAGAAGGAGCCGGCACCTCTGGAAACACCATATATTTT